The T cell receptor (beta chain) described here comes from a study of T cells after yellow fever vaccination. Each CDR3 protein is one row after TCRdb ran MiXCR on the 5' RACE reads. The repertoire holds under 150,000 distinct CDR3 sequences, with over 7% as singletons. The CDR3 consists of 14 residues. Between the trimmed V and J ends, which lost 10 bases and 1 base, there was a span of 11 bases. This clonotype came up many times. The TCR was taken from a young man who received the YFV17D yellow fever vaccine. Material: CD4+ T cells sorted from PBMCs, obtained 5 days after the yellow fever booster vaccination. The chain has TRBV12-3 or TRBV12-4 and TRBJ2-6; D gene ambiguous. The CDR3 nucleotides read TGTGCCACCCAAGGGTTTTCTGGGGCCAACGTCCTGACTTTC. Amino acids: CATQGFSGANVLTF.